This T cell receptor (beta chain) was identified during a study of cytomegalovirus exposure and HLA in healthy donors. With respect to this clone: One junction end does not reproduce the germline sequence, and a read error may be involved. The sample holds other DNA sequences that translate to the same CDR3.

Both 60 Vbeta primers and 13 Jbeta primers went into the PCR. Repertoires were generated with immunoSEQ multiplex PCR, while TCRdb's copy carries only in-frame clones and drops some. The table has over 250,000 clones, approximately 70% seen once; the top ten hold about 2.2%. Germline V lookup: CDR1 SGHRS, CDR2 YFSETQ. The CDR3 extends over 19 amino acids. The source material was PBMCs. The TCR originated in a female donor in good health and CMV-seronegative. This chain uses TRBV5-1 with TRBJ2-5; 7 positions match TRBD1. The DNA of the CDR3 is TGCGCCAGCAGCTTGCCCCGGGTTACAGGGGCCCTTTTCCAAGAAACCCAGTACTTC. Translation: CASSLPRVTGALFQETQYF.